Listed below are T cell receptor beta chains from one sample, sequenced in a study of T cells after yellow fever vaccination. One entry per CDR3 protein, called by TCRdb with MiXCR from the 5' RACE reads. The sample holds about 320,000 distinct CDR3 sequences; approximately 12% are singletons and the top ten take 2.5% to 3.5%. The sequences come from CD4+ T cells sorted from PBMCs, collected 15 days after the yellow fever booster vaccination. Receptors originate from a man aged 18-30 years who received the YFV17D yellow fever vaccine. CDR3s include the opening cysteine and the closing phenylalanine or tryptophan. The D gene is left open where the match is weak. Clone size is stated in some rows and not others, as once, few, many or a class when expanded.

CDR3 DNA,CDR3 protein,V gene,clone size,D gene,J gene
TGTGCCAGCAGCCCGAGTCCCGGGACAGATACGCAGTATTTT,CASSPSPGTDTQYF,TRBV7-2,few,.,TRBJ2-3
TGTGCCAGCAGTGACTTCCCCTCCTCTTCACCCCTCCACTTT,CASSDFPSSSPLHF,TRBV2,.,.,TRBJ1-6
TGTGCCAGCAGCCTTAGTGGGACTCTGGCTGAGCAGTTCTTC,CASSLSGTLAEQFF,TRBV7-9,.,.,TRBJ2-1
TGTGCCAGCCTAGCGGGGGGAGTTCTAGAGACCCAGTACTTC,CASLAGGVLETQYF,TRBV28,.,TRBD2,TRBJ2-5
TGTGCCACCAGCCTTTCAGGGGCCCCGATTTCACCCCTCCACTTT,CATSLSGAPISPLHF,TRBV15,few,.,TRBJ1-6
TGTGCCAGCAGCTGGAGACAGGGGGCTGTAGATACGCAGTATTTT,CASSWRQGAVDTQYF,TRBV6-2/TRBV6-3,.,TRBD1,TRBJ2-3
TGTGCCAGCAGCGAAAACTCAGGAAACACCATATATTTT,CASSENSGNTIYF,TRBV4-2,.,.,TRBJ1-3
TGCGCCAGCAGCCAAGGGGTGTGGGCTGAAGCTTTCTTT,CASSQGVWAEAFF,TRBV4-1,few,.,TRBJ1-1
TGTGCCAGCAGCCAAGTCGGGTTGAGGAAAGATGGCTACACCTTC,CASSQVGLRKDGYTF,TRBV3-1,.,.,TRBJ1-2
TGTGCCAGCTCACCGCCCCCCTGGGACGTAGCCAAAAACATTCAGTACTTC,CASSPPPWDVAKNIQYF,TRBV18,.,.,TRBJ2-4
TGTGCCAGCAGTGATAGGTCCCCTGGGGCCAACGTCCTGACTTTC,CASSDRSPGANVLTF,TRBV6-2/TRBV6-3,.,.,TRBJ2-6
TGTGCCAGCAGTTACAAAGCTAGCACAGATACGCAGTATTTT,CASSYKASTDTQYF,TRBV6-6,few,.,TRBJ2-3
TGTGCCAGCAGCTTAAACCTGGGGGAAGAGACCCAGTACTTC,CASSLNLGEETQYF,TRBV11-2,few,.,TRBJ2-5
TGTGCCAGCTCCGAAATTATCAAGGGTGAAGCTTTCTTT,CASSEIIKGEAFF,TRBV18,.,.,TRBJ1-1
TGTGCCAGCAGCTCCCAAAGGGGGGCCGGGGAGACCCAGTACTTC,CASSSQRGAGETQYF,TRBV7-9,many,.,TRBJ2-5
TGCAGTGCCCCGGGACTAGCGGGGGGGCCCTACGAGCAGTACTTC,CSAPGLAGGPYEQYF,TRBV20-1,few,TRBD2,TRBJ2-7
TGTGCCAGCACCCGAAGCTCGAACACCGGGGAGCTGTTTTTT,CASTRSSNTGELFF,TRBV7-3,few,.,TRBJ2-2
TGTGCCAGCAGCTTAAGGGGGGGGGAAGGAGATACGCAGTATTTT,CASSLRGGEGDTQYF,TRBV7-2,many,.,TRBJ2-3
TGTGCCAGCAGTTTAGGGGGACAGGCTGGCAATGAGCAGTTCTTC,CASSLGGQAGNEQFF,TRBV12-3/TRBV12-4,few,TRBD1,TRBJ2-1
TGTGCCTTCGGGACACCGAACACCGGGGAGCTGTTTTTT,CAFGTPNTGELFF,TRBV28,few,.,TRBJ2-2
TGTGCCAGCAGGACACTGACGGATGGCTACACCTTC,CASRTLTDGYTF,TRBV6-2/TRBV6-3,.,.,TRBJ1-2
TGCGCCAGCAGCACAACTACAGGGTTGGGGGCGACCCAGTACTTC,CASSTTTGLGATQYF,TRBV5-1,few,.,TRBJ2-5
TGTGCCAGCGGAGTCGGCGCCAGCAATCAGCCCCAGCATTTT,CASGVGASNQPQHF,TRBV12-3/TRBV12-4,few,.,TRBJ1-5
TGTGCCAGCAGCGATACACGCGGATCGCCCCAGCATTTT,CASSDTRGSPQHF,TRBV7-9,.,.,TRBJ1-5
TGTGCTAGTGGTTTGACCCTTACCCCAAGGGGCCTGGCCGGGGAGCTGTTTTTT,CASGLTLTPRGLAGELFF,TRBV12-5,.,.,TRBJ2-2
TGTGCCAGCTCACCAAGACGGCGAGAGACCCAGTACTTC,CASSPRRRETQYF,TRBV18,many,.,TRBJ2-5
TGTGCCAGCAGCACCCGACTAGCGGGGGGGCTCAATGAGCAGTTCTTC,CASSTRLAGGLNEQFF,TRBV5-4,few,TRBD2,TRBJ2-1
TGTGCCATTCGGGACAGGGGTTTTGATGACTATGGCTACACCTTC,CAIRDRGFDDYGYTF,TRBV10-3,few,TRBD1,TRBJ1-2
TGCGCCAGCAGCCGAGGGCCAGGGCAGCGGGGGGGCAATGAGCAGTTCTTC,CASSRGPGQRGGNEQFF,TRBV4-1,.,TRBD2,TRBJ2-1
TGTGCCATAAAAATCTCCTATAATTCACCCCTCCACTTT,CAIKISYNSPLHF,TRBV6-6,.,.,TRBJ1-6
TGTGCCAGCGGCTTTGGAGACAGGGGCTACAATGAGCAGTTCTTC,CASGFGDRGYNEQFF,TRBV5-4,.,TRBD1,TRBJ2-1